This T cell receptor (beta chain) was captured by sequencing in a study of PD-L1 blockade in urothelial cancer. The overall study: It was at some point between 2014 and 2015 that patients started atezolizumab at 1,200 mg intravenously every 3 weeks. It was at 3 weeks (second dose) and 6 weeks after treatment start that blood was analyzed. Findings of the study overall: Below-median TCR clonality that was measured in pretreatment blood predicted better survival.

Sequencing used immunoSEQ multiplex PCR; TCRdb keeps in-frame clones, though not all of them. The table has about 80,000 clones, roughly 80% seen once. This sample's time point: pretreatment peripheral blood. Each individual provided 1 to 8 samples (taken pretreatment and on-treatment). Germline-derived CDR1 and CDR2 are LNHNV and YYDKDF (reference sequence). Deletions cut 5 bases from V and 5 bases from J, with 15 bases between. The CDR3 consists of 15 residues. As concerns this clone: What it recognizes is unknown.

The receptor comes from a man in his forties with urothelial cancer. Sequencing used PBMCs, obtained around atezolizumab (anti-PD-L1) treatment. The chain is built from TRBV15 and TRBJ2-2; D unresolved. The CDR3 here is CATSDERLGTGELFF. In DNA, the CDR3 is TGTGCCACCAGCGATGAGAGACTTGGGACCGGGGAGCTGTTTTTT.